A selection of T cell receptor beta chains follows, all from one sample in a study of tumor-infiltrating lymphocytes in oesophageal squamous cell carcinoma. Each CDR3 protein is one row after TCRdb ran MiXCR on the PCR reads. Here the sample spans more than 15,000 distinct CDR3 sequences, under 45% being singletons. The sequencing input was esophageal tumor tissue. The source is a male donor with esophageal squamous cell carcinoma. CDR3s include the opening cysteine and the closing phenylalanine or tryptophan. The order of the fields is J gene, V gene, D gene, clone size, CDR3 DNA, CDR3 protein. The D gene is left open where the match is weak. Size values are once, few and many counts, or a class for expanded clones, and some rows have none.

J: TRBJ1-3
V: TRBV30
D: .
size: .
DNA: TGTGCCTGGAGTTGGGACGCCTCTGGAAACACCATATATTTT
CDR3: CAWSWDASGNTIYF

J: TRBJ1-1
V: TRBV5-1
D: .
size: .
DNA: TGCGCCAGCAGCTGGATACAAGGGTCCACTGAAGCTTTGTTT
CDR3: CASSWIQGSTEALF

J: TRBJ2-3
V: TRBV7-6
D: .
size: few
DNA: TGTGCCAGCAGCTTAGGGACACGGGGTCGGGCAGATACGCAGTATTTT
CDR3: CASSLGTRGRADTQYF

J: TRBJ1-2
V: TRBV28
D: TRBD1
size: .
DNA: TGTGCCAGCGGAGGGACAGCTCCATATGGCTACACCTTC
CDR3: CASGGTAPYGYTF

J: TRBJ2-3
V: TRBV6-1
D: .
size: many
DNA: TGTGCCAGCAGCCTCCTGTCGGGCACAGATACGCAGTATTTT
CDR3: CASSLLSGTDTQYF

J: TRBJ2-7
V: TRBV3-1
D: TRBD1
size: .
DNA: TGTGCCAGCAGCCAAGCCCGGGACAGGGTGGTCTACGAGCAGTACTTC
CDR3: CASSQARDRVVYEQYF

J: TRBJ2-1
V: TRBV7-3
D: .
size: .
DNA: TGTGCCAGCAGCTTATTGTTGGGGCAGGAGCAGTTCTTC
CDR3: CASSLLLGQEQFF

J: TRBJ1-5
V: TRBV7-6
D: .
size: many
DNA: TGTGCCAGCAGCCCGACTGACGCAAGCAATCAGCCCCAGCATTTT
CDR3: CASSPTDASNQPQHF

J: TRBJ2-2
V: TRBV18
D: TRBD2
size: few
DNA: TGTGCCAGCTCACCACCGGGCCGGGAGGGGACCGGGGAGCTGTTTTTT
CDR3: CASSPPGREGTGELFF

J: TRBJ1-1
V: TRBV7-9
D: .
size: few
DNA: TGTGCCAGCAGCTCCACAGGTGAGAACACTGAAGCTTTCTTT
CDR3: CASSSTGENTEAFF

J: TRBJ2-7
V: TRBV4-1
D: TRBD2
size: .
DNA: TGTGCCAGCAGCCAAGAACCTAGCGGGAGCTACGAGCAGTACTTC
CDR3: CASSQEPSGSYEQYF

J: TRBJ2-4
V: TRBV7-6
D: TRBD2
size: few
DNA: TGTGCCAGCAGCCCCACGACTAGCGGGGGGTCAGACCCTCTAGCCAAAAACATTCAGTACTTC
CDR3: CASSPTTSGGSDPLAKNIQYF

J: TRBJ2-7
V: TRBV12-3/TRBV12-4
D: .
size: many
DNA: TGTGCCAGCAGTTTCGACAGCTCCTACGAGCAGTACTTC
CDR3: CASSFDSSYEQYF

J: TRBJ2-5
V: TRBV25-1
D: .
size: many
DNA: TGTGCCAGCAGTGAAGGGAGAAGCTTTCAAGAGACCCAGTACTTC
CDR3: CASSEGRSFQETQYF

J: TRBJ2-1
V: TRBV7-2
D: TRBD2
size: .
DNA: TGTGCCAGCAGCCTAACTAGCGGGAGGTCCTACAATGAGCAGTTCTTC
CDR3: CASSLTSGRSYNEQFF

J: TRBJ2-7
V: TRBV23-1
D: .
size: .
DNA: TGCGCCAGCAGCCTTGGGACTCATGAATCCAACGAGCAGTACTTC
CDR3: CASSLGTHESNEQYF

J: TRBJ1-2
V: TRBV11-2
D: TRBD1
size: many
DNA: TGTGCCAGCAGATCTTTGGACAGGGCAGATGGCTACACCTTC
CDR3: CASRSLDRADGYTF

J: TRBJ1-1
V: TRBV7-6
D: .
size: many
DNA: TGTGCCAGCAGCTCGAGCCTAGGGGAGGGCACTGAAGCTTTCTTT
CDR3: CASSSSLGEGTEAFF

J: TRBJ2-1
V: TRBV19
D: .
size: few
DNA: TGTGCCAGTAGTTTCGACGGGAGCTCCTACAATGAGCAGTTCTTC
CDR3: CASSFDGSSYNEQFF

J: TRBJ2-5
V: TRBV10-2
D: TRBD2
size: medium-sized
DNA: TGCGCCAGCAGGCGGGGGGAGGGGGGAGAGACCCAGTACTTC
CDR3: CASRRGEGGETQYF